Below are 18 T cell receptor beta chains sequenced from a single sample in a study of monozygotic twins with inflammatory bowel disease. TCRdb re-called the 5' RACE reads and catalogs CDR3 proteins one per entry, DNA excluded. The sample table sets out about 330,000 distinct CDR3 sequences. The sequencing sample was made of blood. These receptors were taken from a human donor with ulcerative colitis or Crohn's disease, or a healthy co-twin of an affected twin (not recorded which).

V gene TRBV20-1 combines with J gene TRBJ1-5; with no DNA, the TCRdb D assignment of TRBD1 cannot be verified. Germline V gene sequence: CDR1 DFQATT, CDR2 SNEGSKA (reference sequence). The CDR3 consists of 13 residues. The CDR3 sequence is CSTRIGGNQPQHF.

This chain uses TRBV12-3 or TRBV12-4 with TRBJ2-2. This CDR3 region has 15 residues. The CDR3 region is CASSPERGHAGELFF.

The chain couples TRBV5-1 to TRBJ2-5. CDR1 and CDR2 from the germline V gene are SGHRS and YFSETQ. The CDR3 has 12 amino acids. CDR3 region: CASRAVTETQYF.

This chain uses TRBV5-1 with TRBJ2-5; TCRdb indicates TRBD1, and absent DNA this call remains unverified. Germline lookup yields CDR1 SGHRS and CDR2 YFSETQ. The CDR3 is made up of 14 amino acids. The CDR3 here is CASSGGQLQETQYF.

The chain recombines TRBV18 with TRBJ2-3. This CDR3 is built from 13 residues. CDR1 KGHSH and CDR2 LQKENI come from the germline V gene. CDR3 region: CASSPRDTDTQYF.

The gene calls are TRBV20-1 and TRBJ2-3. Per germline, CDR1 DFQATT and CDR2 SNEGSKA (reference sequence). The CDR3 is 15 residues long. The CDR3: CSASSGGRITDTQYF.

The chain uses TRBV5-1 and TRBJ2-7; checking the TCRdb D call of TRBD2 is not possible without DNA. The germline V gene encodes CDR1 SGHRS and CDR2 YFSETQ. This CDR3 is built from 14 residues. CDR3 loop: CASSFERGNYEQYF. Drawing the rest from reference TRBV5-1 and TRBJ2-7, the complete variable domain is KAGVTQTPRYLIKTRGQQVTLSCSPISGHRSVSWYQQTPGQGLQFLFEYFSETQRNKGNFPGRFSGRQFSNSRSEMNVSTLELGDSALYLCASSFERGNYEQYFGPGTRLTVT.

The chain has TRBV20-1 and TRBJ2-2; TCRdb selects TRBD1, and the lack of DNA leaves this call unchecked. CDR1 is DFQATT, CDR2 SNEGSKA, per germline (reference sequence). CDR3 size: 13 residues. The CDR3 protein is CSSDGGNTGELFF.

The chain uses TRBV10-3 and TRBJ1-6; TCRdb indicates TRBD1, and absent DNA this call remains unverified. The germline V gene encodes CDR1 ENHRY and CDR2 SYGVKD. The CDR3 totals 13 residues. This chain's CDR3 is CATVDRERSPLHF.

The chain recombines TRBV20-1 with TRBJ1-5. Germline CDR1 is DFQATT and CDR2 is SNEGSKA (reference sequence). This CDR3 comprises 14 residues. CDR3 amino acids: CSAPTGRRNQPQHF.

The rearrangement uses TRBV10-1 and TRBJ1-1. The CDR3 runs to 15 residues. Per the germline V gene, CDR1 is WNHNN and CDR2 is SYGVQD (reference sequence). The chain's CDR3 is CASSEPLLSGPEAFF.

The gene calls are TRBV4-1 and TRBJ2-7; TCRdb's D call, TRBD2, is unchecked because there is no DNA. The CDR3 runs 18 residues. The germline gives CDR1 MGHRA, CDR2 YSYEKL. This CDR3 reads CASSQDQRGRRERYEQYF.

This chain links TRBV5-1 with TRBJ2-3; TCRdb's D call of TRBD2 is untestable without DNA. The CDR3 has 17 residues. Germline CDR1 reads SGHRS; CDR2 reads YFSETQ. Here the CDR3 reads CASSLRTSGGATDTQYF.

This sequence joins TRBV12-3 or TRBV12-4 and TRBJ1-3; as DNA is missing, the TRBD1 call by TCRdb cannot be tested. There are 14 residues in the CDR3. CDR3 protein: CASRKQGGGNTIYF.

This sequence joins TRBV7-2 and TRBJ2-1; TCRdb designates TRBD1, a call that cannot be tested without DNA. CDR3 length: 14 amino acids. The germline V gene has CDR1 SGHTA and CDR2 FQGNSA. The CDR3 loop reads CASSFAGGNNEQFF.

V gene TRBV19 combines with J gene TRBJ2-4; as DNA is missing, the TRBD1 call by TCRdb cannot be tested. The CDR3 has 13 residues. Germline V CDR1 and CDR2: LNHDA, SQIVND (reference sequence). CDR3 protein: CAILDRFKNIQYF.

V usage is TRBV5-1 and J usage is TRBJ2-7; TCRdb's D call, TRBD1, is unchecked because there is no DNA. CDR1 is SGHRS, CDR2 YFSETQ, per germline. The CDR3 is 13 amino acids. Here the CDR3 reads CASSFGGAHEQYF.

The rearrangement uses TRBV28 and TRBJ2-5; the D call of TRBD1 rests on TCRdb alone, since no DNA is present to check it. This CDR3 comprises 12 residues. Germline V gene sequence: CDR1 MDHEN, CDR2 SYDVKM. CDR3 sequence reads: CASSSPGETQYF. The entire variable domain, with the rest obtained from reference TRBV28 and TRBJ2-5, is as follows: DVKVTQSSRYLVKRTGEKVFLECVQDMDHENMFWYRQDPGLGLRLIYFSYDVKMKEKGDIPEGYSVSREKKERFSLILESASTNQTSMYLCASSSPGETQYFGPGTRLLVL.